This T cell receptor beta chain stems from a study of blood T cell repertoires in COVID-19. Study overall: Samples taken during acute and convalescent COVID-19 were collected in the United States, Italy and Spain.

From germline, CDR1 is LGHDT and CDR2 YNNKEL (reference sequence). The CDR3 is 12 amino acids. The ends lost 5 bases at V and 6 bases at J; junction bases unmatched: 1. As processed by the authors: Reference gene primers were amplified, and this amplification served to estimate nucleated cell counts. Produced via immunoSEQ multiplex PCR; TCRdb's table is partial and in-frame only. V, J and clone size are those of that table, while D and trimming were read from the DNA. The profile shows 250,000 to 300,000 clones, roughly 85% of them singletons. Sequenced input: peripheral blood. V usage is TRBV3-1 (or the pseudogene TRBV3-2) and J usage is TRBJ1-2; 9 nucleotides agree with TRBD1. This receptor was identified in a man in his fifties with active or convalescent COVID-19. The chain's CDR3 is CASSWTGDGYTF. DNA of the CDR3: TGTGCCAGCAGCTGGACAGGGGATGGCTACACCTTC.